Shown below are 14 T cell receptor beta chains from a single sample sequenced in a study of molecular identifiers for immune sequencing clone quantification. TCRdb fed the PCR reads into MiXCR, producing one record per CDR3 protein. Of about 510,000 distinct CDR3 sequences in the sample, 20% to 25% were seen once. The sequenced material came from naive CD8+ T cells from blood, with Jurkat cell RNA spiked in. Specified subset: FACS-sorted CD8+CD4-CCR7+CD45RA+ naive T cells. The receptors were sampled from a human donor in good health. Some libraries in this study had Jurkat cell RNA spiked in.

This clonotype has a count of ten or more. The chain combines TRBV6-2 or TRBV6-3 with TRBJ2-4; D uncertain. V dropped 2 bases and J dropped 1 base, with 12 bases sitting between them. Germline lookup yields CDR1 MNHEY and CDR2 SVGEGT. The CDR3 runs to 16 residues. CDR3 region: CASSYRADGAKNIQYF. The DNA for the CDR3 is TGTGCCAGCAGTTACCGGGCAGATGGGGCCAAAAACATTCAGTACTTC.

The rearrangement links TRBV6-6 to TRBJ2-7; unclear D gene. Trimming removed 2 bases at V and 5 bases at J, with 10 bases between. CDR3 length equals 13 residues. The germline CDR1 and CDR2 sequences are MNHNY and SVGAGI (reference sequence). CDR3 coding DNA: TGTGCCAGCAGTTACGACCCTACGGACGAGCAGTACTTC. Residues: CASSYDPTDEQYF.

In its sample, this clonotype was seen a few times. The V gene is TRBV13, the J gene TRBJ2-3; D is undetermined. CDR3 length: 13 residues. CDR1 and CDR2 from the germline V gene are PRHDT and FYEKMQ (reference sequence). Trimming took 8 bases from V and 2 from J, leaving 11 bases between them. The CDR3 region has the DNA TGTGCCAGCGGAGACGCGTACACAGATACGCAGTATTTT. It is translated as CASGDAYTDTQYF.

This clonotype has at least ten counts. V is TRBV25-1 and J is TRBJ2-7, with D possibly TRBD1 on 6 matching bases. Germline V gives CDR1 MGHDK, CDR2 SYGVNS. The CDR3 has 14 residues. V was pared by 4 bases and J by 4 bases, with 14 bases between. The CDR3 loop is CASSGGLRGYEQYF. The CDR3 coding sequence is TGTGCCAGCAGTGGGGGGCTGCGCGGTTACGAGCAGTACTTC.

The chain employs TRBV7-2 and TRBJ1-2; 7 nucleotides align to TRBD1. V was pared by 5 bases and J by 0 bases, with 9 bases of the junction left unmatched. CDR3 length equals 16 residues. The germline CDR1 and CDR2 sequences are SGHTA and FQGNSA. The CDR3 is CASSPWGGGANYGYTF. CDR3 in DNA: TGTGCCAGCAGCCCCTGGGGAGGGGGCGCTAACTATGGCTACACCTTC.

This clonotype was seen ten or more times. CDR3 sequence: CATSDHLAGVGTGELFF. The CDR3 coding sequence is TGTGCCACCAGTGATCACCTAGCGGGAGTTGGCACCGGGGAGCTGTTTTTT. The chain is built from TRBV24-1 and TRBJ2-2; 10 nucleotides match TRBD2. This CDR3 is built from 17 residues. After removal of 3 bases from V and 4 bases from J, the junction contained 7 bases not matched to a gene. Germline CDR1 and CDR2: KGHDR and SFDVKD.

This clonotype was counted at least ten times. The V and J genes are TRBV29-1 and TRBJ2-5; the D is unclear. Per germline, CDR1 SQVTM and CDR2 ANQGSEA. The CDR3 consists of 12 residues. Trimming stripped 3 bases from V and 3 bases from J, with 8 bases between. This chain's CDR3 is CSVEGNEETQYF. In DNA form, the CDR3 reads TGCAGCGTTGAGGGCAACGAAGAGACCCAGTACTTC.

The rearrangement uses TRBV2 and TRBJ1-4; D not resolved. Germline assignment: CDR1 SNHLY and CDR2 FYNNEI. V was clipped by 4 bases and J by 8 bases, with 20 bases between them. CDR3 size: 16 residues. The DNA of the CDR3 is TGTGCCAGCAGTGTTAGTCCCTCACCCGAGGAGGAAAAACTGTTTTTT. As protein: CASSVSPSPEEEKLFF.

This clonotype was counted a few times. The CDR3 is CSATRDRSYQETQYF. CDR3 DNA sequence: TGCAGTGCTACCCGGGACAGATCGTACCAAGAGACCCAGTACTTC. This chain uses TRBV20-1 with TRBJ2-5; 7 bases agree with TRBD1. The V segment lost 4 bases and the J segment 0 bases; nucleotides outside the gene matches: 8. CDR1 is DFQATT and CDR2 is SNEGSKA in the germline V gene (reference sequence). The CDR3 runs 15 residues.

In DNA, the CDR3 is TGTGCCAGCAGTGAAAGGGGGGACGGCGCCGGCTATGGCTACACCTTC. Its translation: CASSERGDGAGYGYTF. This chain joins TRBV2 and TRBJ1-2, with D perhaps TRBD1 (6 bases). The V gene's germline CDR1 is SNHLY and CDR2 FYNNEI. V was pared by 2 bases and J by 4 bases, with 17 bases between. CDR3 length: 16 residues.

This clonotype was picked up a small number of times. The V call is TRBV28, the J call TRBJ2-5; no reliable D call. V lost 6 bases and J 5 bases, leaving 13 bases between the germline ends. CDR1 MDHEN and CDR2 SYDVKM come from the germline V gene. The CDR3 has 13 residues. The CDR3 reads CASSTHLEETQYF. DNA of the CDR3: TGTGCCAGCAGCACACACTTGGAGGAGACCCAGTACTTC.

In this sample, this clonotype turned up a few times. CDR3 loop: CASSPIGDIHYNEQFF. The CDR3 DNA is TGTGCCAGCAGTCCAATAGGGGACATCCACTACAATGAGCAGTTCTTC. V usage is TRBV25-1 and J usage is TRBJ2-1, with D tentatively TRBD1 (6 bases). The germline V gene has CDR1 MGHDK and CDR2 SYGVNS. V shed 5 bases and J shed 3 bases, with 17 bases lying between them. CDR3 length equals 16 residues.

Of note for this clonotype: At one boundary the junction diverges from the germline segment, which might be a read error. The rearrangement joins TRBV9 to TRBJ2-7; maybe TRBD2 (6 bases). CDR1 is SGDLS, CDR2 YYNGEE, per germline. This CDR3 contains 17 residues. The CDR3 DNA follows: TGTACCAGCAGCGTAGACGGTTCGGGACTGAAAACCTACGAGCAGTACTTC. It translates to CTSSVDGSGLKTYEQYF.

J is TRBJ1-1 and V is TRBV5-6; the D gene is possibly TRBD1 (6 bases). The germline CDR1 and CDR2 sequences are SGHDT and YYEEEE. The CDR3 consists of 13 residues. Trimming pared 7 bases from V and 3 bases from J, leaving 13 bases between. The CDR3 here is CASGRGLYTEAFF. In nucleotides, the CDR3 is TGTGCCAGCGGCAGGGGTCTCTACACTGAAGCTTTCTTT.